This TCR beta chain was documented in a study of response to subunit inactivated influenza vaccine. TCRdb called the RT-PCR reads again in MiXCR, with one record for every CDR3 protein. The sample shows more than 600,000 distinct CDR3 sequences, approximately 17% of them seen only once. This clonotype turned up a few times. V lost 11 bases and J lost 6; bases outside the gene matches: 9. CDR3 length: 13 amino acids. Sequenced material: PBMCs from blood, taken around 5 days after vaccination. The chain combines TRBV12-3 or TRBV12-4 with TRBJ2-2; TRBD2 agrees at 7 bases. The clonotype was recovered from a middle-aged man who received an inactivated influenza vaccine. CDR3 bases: TGTGCCGCCGTCCTTCGGGGGGCCGGGGAGCTGTTTTTT. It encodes CAAVLRGAGELFF.